The 13 T cell receptor beta chains in this list originate from one sample, sequenced in a study of cytomegalovirus exposure and HLA in healthy donors. This table comes from immunoSEQ multiplex PCR, and its TCRdb copy is limited to in-frame clones, with some not included. The sample contains a few hundred thousand clones, about 86% of which appear only once. The sample comprised PBMCs. The receptors here all came from a woman younger than 35 in good health and CMV-seronegative.

This clone appeared a single time. This chain connects TRBV6-5 to TRBJ2-1; TRBD1 matches 8 bases. Germline V gene lookup returns CDR1 MNHEY and CDR2 SVGAGI. The CDR3 length is 16 residues. Trimming at V came to 4 bases and at J to 5 bases, leaving 10 bases not matched to a gene. CDR3 sequence reads: CASSFTGGDWDNEQFF. The CDR3 nucleotides read TGTGCCAGCAGTTTTACAGGGGGTGACTGGGACAATGAGCAGTTCTTC.

V usage is TRBV9 and J usage is TRBJ1-2; TRBD1 aligns across 8 bases. The CDR3 runs 13 residues. In germline, CDR1 is SGDLS, CDR2 YYNGEE. The ends lost 4 bases at V and 4 bases at J; junction bases unmatched: 3. The CDR3 region has the DNA TGTGCCAGCAGCCGGGACAGGCTCTATGGCTACACCTTC. It is translated as CASSRDRLYGYTF.

The chain employs TRBV2 and TRBJ2-1; 12 positions match TRBD1. The CDR3 totals 18 residues. Germline V gives CDR1 SNHLY, CDR2 FYNNEI. V lost 7 bases, J lost 3 bases, and 13 bases stayed unmatched. In DNA, the CDR3 is TGTGCCAGCACCTTGGGGGACAGGGGGCGACTGGGCTACAATGAGCAGTTCTTC. As protein: CASTLGDRGRLGYNEQFF. Full variable domain (remainder filled in from reference TRBV2 and TRBJ2-1): EPEVTQTPSHQVTQMGQEVILRCVPISNHLYFYWYRQILGQKVEFLVSFYNNEISEKSEIFDDQFSVERPDGSNFTLKIRSTKLEDSAMYFCASTLGDRGRLGYNEQFFGPGTRLTVL.

This chain uses TRBV4-1 with TRBJ1-1, with 7 bases matching TRBD1. This CDR3 spans 17 amino acids. Germline trimming cut 8 bases from V and 0 bases from J; bases unmatched to any gene: 15. The germline V gene has CDR1 MGHRA and CDR2 YSYEKL. CDR3: CASALRTGNIMNTEAFF. CDR3 nucleotide sequence: TGCGCCAGCGCGTTAAGGACAGGAAACATCATGAACACTGAAGCTTTCTTT.

V usage is TRBV4-2 and J usage is TRBJ1-1; a possible D gene is TRBD1 (5 bases). V was clipped by 0 bases and J by 0 bases, with 14 bases between them. The CDR3 covers 17 residues. CDR1 LGHNA and CDR2 YNFKEQ come from the germline V gene. Here the CDR3 reads CASSQERHRPMNTEAFF. DNA of the CDR3: TGTGCCAGCAGCCAAGAACGTCACAGGCCTATGAACACTGAAGCTTTCTTT.

The rearrangement joins TRBV23-1 to TRBJ1-1; D is undetermined. TRBV23-1 is noted as an ORF with a role that remains uncertain. V shed 0 bases and J shed 4 bases, with 9 bases lying between them. This CDR3 has 14 amino acids. The CDR3: CASSQSRVGTEAFF. In DNA form, the CDR3 reads TGCGCCAGCAGTCAATCTCGGGTTGGCACTGAAGCTTTCTTT.

The V gene is TRBV14, the J gene TRBJ2-7; TRBD1 might be the D (5 bases). The V gene's germline CDR1 is SGHDN and CDR2 FVKESK. CDR3 length: 15 residues. V gave up 0 bases and J gave up 4 bases, with 13 bases separating them. CDR3 in amino acids: CASSQDLGAHYEQYF. CDR3 in DNA: TGTGCCAGCAGCCAAGATTTAGGGGCGCATTACGAGCAGTACTTC.

In DNA form, the CDR3 reads TGCAGCGTTTCCGGGACAGGGGCCTCTTACGAGCAGTACTTC. It yields the protein CSVSGTGASYEQYF. The gene calls are TRBV29-1 and TRBJ2-7; 10 bases map to TRBD1. Trimming at V came to 5 bases and at J to 4 bases, leaving 8 bases not matched to a gene. Germline V gene data show CDR1 as SQVTM and CDR2 as ANQGSEA. The CDR3 length is 14 residues.

This clone was counted only a few times. This chain links TRBV27 with TRBJ1-2; D not resolved. This CDR3 contains 13 residues. Germline-derived CDR1 and CDR2 are MNHEY and SMNVEV (reference sequence). Trimming shortened V by 6 bases and J by 0 bases, and 8 bases separated the two germline ends. CDR3 loop: CASSPSSNYGYTF. In nucleotides, the CDR3 is TGTGCCAGCAGCCCTTCTTCTAACTATGGCTACACCTTC.

The rearrangement uses TRBV25-1 and TRBJ1-4; maybe TRBD1 (5 bases). Germline V gives CDR1 MGHDK, CDR2 SYGVNS. The CDR3 totals 14 residues. The V and J ends lost 2 bases and 13 bases respectively, with 17 bases between them. The CDR3 DNA is TGTGCCAGCAGTGAAGGGGGGAAGGGGATACGACTGTTTTTT. It is translated as CASSEGGKGIRLFF.

The genes are TRBV7-2 and TRBJ1-5, with D perhaps matching TRBD1 (5 bases). The CDR3 loop spans 17 amino acids. The V gene's germline CDR1 is SGHTA and CDR2 FQGNSA. V lost 1 base and J 5 bases, leaving 18 bases between the germline ends. The CDR3 spells CASSLVGGAGSDQPQHF. In DNA, the CDR3 is TGTGCCAGCAGCTTAGTGGGGGGAGCAGGGTCCGATCAGCCCCAGCATTTT.

The chain has TRBV6-1 and TRBJ2-7; 7 bases map to TRBD1. The CDR3 totals 15 residues. Looked up from germline, CDR1 is MNHNS and CDR2 is SASEGT. V trimming: 4 bases; J trimming: 3 bases; junction bases outside the gene matches: 9. The CDR3 DNA reads as TGTGCCAGCAGTGCAAGACAGGGATGGAACTACGAGCAGTACTTC. Its translation: CASSARQGWNYEQYF.

The rearrangement uses TRBV7-6 and TRBJ2-2; D not resolved. The CDR3 is made up of 15 amino acids. CDR1 and CDR2 from the germline V gene are SGHVS and FNYEAQ. V shed 5 bases and J shed 4 bases, with 14 bases lying between them. Here the CDR3 DNA reads TGTGCCAGCAGCCCCAGGCTCATATTCACCGGGGAGCTGTTTTTT. It yields the protein CASSPRLIFTGELFF.